These 14 T cell receptor beta chains share one sample of origin, sequenced in a study of vaccination and CD4 T cells after COVID-19 (dated by TCRdb to the early 2020s). Library generation was performed with PCR. Sequencing used an Illumina iSeq 100. DNA from cultured CD4+ T cells was subjected to TCR sequencing with the Oncomine TCR Beta short-read assay at the Johns Hopkins FTIC core. TCRdb reprocessed the public reads (quality trimming at Q25 with fastp, clone calling with MiXCR) and kept in-frame beta chains. Every CDR3 protein is listed once, alongside the most common genes and DNA of its rows. For this sample there are 9,500 to 15,000 distinct CDR3 sequences; 44% appear just once. The top ten clones comprise more than 15% of the sample. Their cognate antigens are unknown. Explained via the paper, the treatment or condition label denotes: roughly 10-day PBMC culture with coronavirus spike peptide pools or control peptides (ViraFEST assay).

The material sequenced was cultured CD4+ T cells from blood. The receptors come from a human donor with COVID-19.

This clonotype has a handful of counts. The genes are TRBV7-6 and TRBJ1-5; D perhaps matches TRBD1 (6 bases). Germline V gene sequence: CDR1 SGHVS, CDR2 FNYEAQ. V lost 1 base and J 2 bases, leaving 6 bases between the germline ends. This CDR3 region has 14 residues. CDR3 region: CASSLGQGNQPQHF. The CDR3 nucleotides read TGTGCCAGCAGCTTAGGACAGGGCAATCAGCCCCAGCATTTT.

This clonotype was seen only once. The chain has TRBV6-1 and TRBJ2-3; TRBD1 is a possible D gene (6 bases). Trimming cost V 6 bases and J 2 bases, with 15 bases left between them. The CDR3 totals 15 residues. From germline, CDR1 is MNHNS and CDR2 SASEGT. CDR3 coding DNA: TGTGCCAGCAGAAAACAGGGAGTTCCCACAGATACGCAGTATTTT. It encodes CASRKQGVPTDTQYF.

This sequence joins TRBV6-2 or TRBV6-3 and TRBJ1-6; D remains unclear. Germline loops: CDR1 MNHEY, CDR2 SVGEGT. There are 11 residues in the CDR3. V lost 9 bases and J 5 bases, leaving 5 bases between the germline ends. The CDR3 here is CASGDNSPLHF. CDR3 bases: TGTGCCAGTGGGGATAATTCACCCCTCCACTTT.

This clonotype has only a few counts. This chain joins TRBV24-1 and TRBJ1-2, with D possibly TRBD1 on 6 matching bases. CDR3 length equals 14 residues. V lost 7 bases and J 0 bases, leaving 11 bases between the germline ends. The V gene's germline CDR1 is KGHDR and CDR2 SFDVKD. The CDR3 DNA reads as TGTGCCACCAGGGGGGCCCGAGCTAACTATGGCTACACCTTC. As protein: CATRGARANYGYTF.

This clonotype was observed a handful of times. This chain joins TRBV27 and TRBJ1-1, with D perhaps matching TRBD1 (5 bases). Germline CDR1 and CDR2: MNHEY and SMNVEV (reference sequence). V lost 6 bases, J lost 4 bases, and 18 bases lay in between. The length of the CDR3 is 15 residues. DNA of the CDR3: TGTGCCAGCAGATGGGGCAGCGCGGGGGTCACTGAAGCTTTCTTT. Translating it yields CASRWGSAGVTEAFF.

This chain links TRBV14 with TRBJ2-3; possibly TRBD1 for D (5 bases). The CDR3 extends over 15 amino acids. V lost 1 base, J lost 0 bases, and 8 bases lay in between. CDR1 is SGHDN, CDR2 FVKESK, per germline. CDR3 DNA: TGTGCCAGCAGCCAAGGGAAGGGGAGCACAGATACGCAGTATTTT. Encoded protein: CASSQGKGSTDTQYF.

J is TRBJ2-3 and V is TRBV6-1, with 7 bases identical to TRBD2. The CDR3 consists of 15 residues. V shed 7 bases and J 1 base; nucleotides not matched to a gene: 8. The germline gives CDR1 MNHNS, CDR2 SASEGT. The CDR3 spells CASTIPLAGTDTQYF. The CDR3 DNA sequence: TGTGCCAGCACCATCCCCCTAGCGGGCACAGATACGCAGTATTTT.

The chain carries TRBV20-1 and TRBJ2-3, with 7 bases matching TRBD2. CDR1 is DFQATT and CDR2 is SNEGSKA in the germline V gene (reference sequence). The V and J ends lost 5 bases and 3 bases, in that order; junction bases with no gene match: 14. There are 16 residues in the CDR3. DNA for the CDR3: TGCAGTGCTCCCCCCAATCGAAGGGGACTAACAGATACGCAGTATTTT. Encoded protein: CSAPPNRRGLTDTQYF.

The genes are TRBV28 and TRBJ2-5, with 10 bases aligning to TRBD2. Losses at the gene ends were 5 bases for V and 0 bases for J; bases not matched to a gene: 3. The V gene's germline CDR1 is MDHEN and CDR2 SYDVKM. The CDR3 is 15 amino acids. CDR3 region: CASSDSGGHQETQYF. The CDR3 DNA reads as TGTGCCAGCAGTGATAGCGGGGGGCACCAAGAGACCCAGTACTTC.

The CDR3 protein is CASSYSGHGEAFF. DNA of the CDR3: TGTGCCAGCAGTTACTCGGGGCATGGTGAAGCTTTCTTT. The rearrangement joins TRBV6-5 to TRBJ1-1; a weak D match, TRBD1 (5 bases). The V gene's germline CDR1 is MNHEY and CDR2 SVGAGI. There are 13 residues in the CDR3. V dropped 0 bases and J dropped 7 bases, with 9 bases sitting between them.

The chain links TRBV15 to TRBJ2-7; D may be TRBD1 or TRBD2 (5 bases each). This CDR3 comprises 11 residues. Looked up from germline, CDR1 is LNHNV and CDR2 is YYDKDF (reference sequence). V shed 5 bases and J shed 9 bases, with 11 bases lying between them. The CDR3 protein is CATSQPGPQYF. The CDR3 DNA reads TGTGCCACCAGCCAACCGGGGCCGCAGTACTTC.

The chain recombines TRBV12-3 or TRBV12-4 with TRBJ2-4; 7 positions match TRBD2. J was trimmed by 8 bases and V by 1 base; bases with no gene match: 8. This CDR3 is built from 15 residues. This CDR3 is CASSLVGEGWDIQYF. CDR3 coding DNA: TGTGCCAGCAGTTTAGTTGGGGAGGGTTGGGACATTCAGTACTTC.

V and J are TRBV2 and TRBJ2-3; 8 nucleotides align to TRBD2. Trimming cost V 1 base and J 4 bases; bases outside gene matches: 13. Germline loops: CDR1 SNHLY, CDR2 FYNNEI. This CDR3 is 18 amino acids long. DNA of the CDR3: TGTGCCAGCAGTGAAGTTCGGGGGGGACCCTCTGGGGCAGATACGCAGTATTTT. It encodes CASSEVRGGPSGADTQYF.

The V and J genes are TRBV6-1 and TRBJ1-2; D not certain. V lost 1 base and J 1 base, leaving 7 bases between the germline ends. CDR1 MNHNS and CDR2 SASEGT come from the germline V gene. The CDR3 contains 14 residues. CDR3 region: CASSEGAGNYGYTF. The DNA for the CDR3 is TGTGCCAGCAGTGAAGGGGCGGGTAACTATGGCTACACCTTC.